This record covers a single TCR beta chain. The target antigen is unknown. Produced via immunoSEQ multiplex PCR; TCRdb's table is partial and in-frame only. The repertoire has 30,000 to 35,000 clones, roughly 90% of them found once; the top ten carry about 33%. This record belongs to a study of OX40 agonist ivuxolimab in advanced cancers. Overall study findings and caveats: Among patients with partial responses at 0.1-3.0 mg/kg, clonal expansion was among the lowest.

The CDR3 runs 13 residues. Germline lookup yields CDR1 MNHNS and CDR2 SASEGT. Trimming removed 5 bases from V and 0 bases from J, with 7 bases in between. The chain is built from TRBV6-1 and TRBJ1-1; no firm D call. The material was CD4+ or CD8+ T cells sorted from blood, obtained in a trial of the OX40 agonist ivuxolimab. The receptor's source is an adult with an advanced solid tumor such as melanoma, head and neck, liver or kidney cancer. CDR3 residues: CASSFHVNTEAFF. In DNA, the CDR3 is TGTGCCAGCAGTTTCCACGTGAACACTGAAGCTTTCTTT.